This T cell receptor (beta chain) was observed in a study of T cell responses to AZD1222 COVID-19 vaccine. Findings of the study overall: Dominant CD4 TCR responses targeted spike regions 160-218 and 743-854. The study found Spike-specific TCR breadth and depth rose after two AZD1222 doses. Among those given AZD1222, only 6 or 7 were seropositive at baseline. Females made up more of the donors, who were largely white British, and clonal diversity may have come out too low.

The assay was immunoSEQ multiplex PCR, and TCRdb's table has in-frame clones only and misses some. The sample contains approximately 130,000 clones, over 85% of which appear only once. The V end was cut by 2 bases, the J end by 0 bases, with 17 bases between. Germline loops: CDR1 LGHDT, CDR2 YNNKEL (reference sequence). This CDR3 has 19 residues. Note on this clone: Antigen specificity is unknown.

This chain links TRBV3-1 (or the pseudogene TRBV3-2) with TRBJ2-6; the D gene is possibly TRBD2 (7 bases). The sequence was obtained from an adult in good health. Sequencing was performed on peripheral blood, taken on day 0 of AZD1222 vaccination. The CDR3 region is CASSQRGGGYRSGANVLTF. The DNA for the CDR3 is TGTGCCAGCAGCCAAAGGGGGGGCGGCTATCGCTCTGGGGCCAACGTCCTGACTTTC.